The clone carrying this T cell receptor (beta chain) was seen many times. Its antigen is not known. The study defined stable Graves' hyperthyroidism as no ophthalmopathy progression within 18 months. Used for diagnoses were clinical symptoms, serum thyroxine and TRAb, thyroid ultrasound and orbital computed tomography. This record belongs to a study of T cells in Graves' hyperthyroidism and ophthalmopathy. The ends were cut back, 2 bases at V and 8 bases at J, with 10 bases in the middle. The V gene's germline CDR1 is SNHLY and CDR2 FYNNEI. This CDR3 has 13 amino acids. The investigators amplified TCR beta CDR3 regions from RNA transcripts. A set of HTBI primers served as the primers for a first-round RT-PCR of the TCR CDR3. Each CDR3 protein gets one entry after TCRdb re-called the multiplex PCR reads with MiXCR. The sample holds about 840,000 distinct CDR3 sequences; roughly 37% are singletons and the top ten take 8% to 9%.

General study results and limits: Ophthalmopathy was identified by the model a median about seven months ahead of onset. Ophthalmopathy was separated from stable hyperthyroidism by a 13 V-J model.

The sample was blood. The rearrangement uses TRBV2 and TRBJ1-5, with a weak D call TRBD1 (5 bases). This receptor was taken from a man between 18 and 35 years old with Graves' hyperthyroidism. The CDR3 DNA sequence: TGTGCCAGCAGTGAATCAGGGAAGAAGCCCCAGCATTTT. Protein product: CASSESGKKPQHF. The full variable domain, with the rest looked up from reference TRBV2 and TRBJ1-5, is EPEVTQTPSHQVTQMGQEVILRCVPISNHLYFYWYRQILGQKVEFLVSFYNNEISEKSEIFDDQFSVERPDGSNFTLKIRSTKLEDSAMYFCASSESGKKPQHFGDGTRLSIL.